What follows are 20 T cell receptor beta chains derived from one specimen sequenced in a study of blood T cells in healthy people across ages. PCR was performed a second time for about 7 to 11 cycles using a sample-barcoded 5' primer and a J-beta primer mix. MiXCR, applied by TCRdb to the 5' RACE reads, yields one record per CDR3 protein. There are around 1,000,000 distinct CDR3 sequences in the sample; 20% to 25% occur only once, and less than 0.85% lies in the top ten. These sequences were also reported in another study, on T cells of mothers and their children.

Specimen: blood. Every receptor here comes from a girl between 2 and 10 years old in good health.

This chain links TRBV12-3 or TRBV12-4 with TRBJ1-1, with a tentative D call TRBD1 (5 bases). The CDR3 loop spans 13 amino acids. V was clipped by 4 bases and J by 11 bases, with 17 bases between them. This CDR3 is CASSYLARALAFF. CDR3 nucleotide sequence: TGTGCCAGCAGTTACCTCGCCAGGGCGTTGGCTTTCTTT.

The chain uses TRBV20-1 and TRBJ2-5; D not resolved. CDR3 length: 15 amino acids. Trimming took 2 bases from V and 2 from J, leaving 15 bases between them. The V gene's germline CDR1 is DFQATT and CDR2 SNEGSKA (reference sequence). CDR3 amino acids: CSARRAYAPQETQYF. Here the CDR3 DNA reads TGCAGTGCTAGACGGGCCTATGCTCCTCAAGAGACCCAGTACTTC.

The chain joins TRBV28 to TRBJ2-7; D may be TRBD1 (6 bases). CDR3 size: 15 residues. Trimming took 1 base from V and 2 from J, leaving 12 bases between them. Germline assignment: CDR1 MDHEN and CDR2 SYDVKM. CDR3 coding DNA: TGTGCCAGCAGTTTATCCTGGGACACTACCTACGAGCAGTACTTC. Its protein is CASSLSWDTTYEQYF.

This clonotype was seen a few times. The chain carries TRBV5-1 and TRBJ2-1; 7 nucleotides line up with TRBD1. Trimming took 0 bases from V and 6 from J; bases not matched to a gene: 3. CDR3 length: 14 residues. Germline assignment: CDR1 SGHRS and CDR2 YFSETQ. In nucleotides, the CDR3 is TGCGCCAGCAGCTTGGACACAGGGGTCAATGAGCAGTTCTTC. It is translated as CASSLDTGVNEQFF.

This chain uses TRBV7-9 with TRBJ1-1; TRBD1 agrees at 7 bases. Unmatched junction bases numbered 6, after V lost 4 bases and J lost 1 base. Per germline, CDR1 SEHNR and CDR2 FQNEAQ (reference sequence). This CDR3 has 15 residues. In nucleotides, the CDR3 is TGTGCCAGCAGCTCCCGACAGGGTACGAACACTGAAGCTTTCTTT. Translating gives CASSSRQGTNTEAFF.

The genes are TRBV28 and TRBJ2-7; TRBD1 matches at 9 bases. CDR3 length equals 17 residues. Per the germline V gene, CDR1 is MDHEN and CDR2 is SYDVKM. Unmatched junction bases numbered 11, after V lost 2 bases and J lost 3 bases. CDR3 residues: CASSLGGTGRKFYEQYF. Here the CDR3 DNA reads TGTGCCAGCAGTTTAGGGGGGACAGGGAGGAAGTTCTACGAGCAGTACTTC.

This clonotype occurred a few times. This chain joins TRBV25-1 and TRBJ1-1, with 7 bases aligning to TRBD1. Germline V gives CDR1 MGHDK, CDR2 SYGVNS. J lost 4 bases, V lost 4 bases, and 9 bases had no gene match. This CDR3 is built from 15 residues. This chain's CDR3 is CASSGLTGVPTEAFF. CDR3 nucleotides: TGTGCCAGCAGTGGTCTAACAGGGGTTCCCACTGAAGCTTTCTTT.

This clonotype appeared a few times. The chain employs TRBV4-1 and TRBJ2-1, with 8 positions matching TRBD2. The CDR3 spans 15 residues. Germline V gene lookup returns CDR1 MGHRA and CDR2 YSYEKL. Trimming at V came to 0 bases and at J to 8 bases, leaving 6 bases not matched to a gene. The chain's CDR3 is CASSQELAVLDEQFF. CDR3 DNA sequence: TGCGCCAGCAGCCAAGAACTAGCGGTCTTGGATGAGCAGTTCTTC.

This clonotype has only a few counts. This chain uses TRBV28 with TRBJ2-6, with 10 bases aligning to TRBD1. The CDR3 extends over 19 amino acids. The J segment lost 0 bases and the V segment lost 6 bases, leaving 11 bases of the junction unmatched. The germline CDR1 and CDR2 sequences are MDHEN and SYDVKM. Written as DNA, the CDR3 is TGTGCCAGCAGCCCCGGGACAGGGGTCCTGCGCTCTGGGGCCAACGTCCTGACTTTC. Its translation: CASSPGTGVLRSGANVLTF. Based on the CDR3 plus reference TRBV28 and TRBJ2-6, the full variable domain is DVKVTQSSRYLVKRTGEKVFLECVQDMDHENMFWYRQDPGLGLRLIYFSYDVKMKEKGDIPEGYSVSREKKERFSLILESASTNQTSMYLCASSPGTGVLRSGANVLTFGAGSRLTVL.

Remarks on this clonotype: Germline is not matched at one junction end, which may reflect a read error. The chain links TRBV29-1 to TRBJ2-1, with a weak D call TRBD2 (6 bases). Per the germline V gene, CDR1 is SQVTM and CDR2 is ANQGSEA. This CDR3 is built from 13 residues. This chain's CDR3 is CSGELAGTNEQFF. CDR3 DNA sequence: TGCAGCGGTGAACTGGCGGGAACGAATGAGCAGTTCTTC.

The chain has TRBV7-2 and TRBJ2-1, with 8 bases identical to TRBD2. Matching the DNA end better, TRBJ2-7 makes the J call doubtful. CDR1 is SGHTA, CDR2 FQGNSA, per germline. This CDR3 contains 13 residues. This CDR3 reads CASSSLSGSEQYF. The CDR3 DNA is TGTGCCAGCAGCTCCCTGAGCGGGAGTGAGCAGTACTTC.

The rearrangement joins TRBV27 to TRBJ2-2; D gene ambiguous. The CDR3 length is 15 residues. Germline V gene data show CDR1 as MNHEY and CDR2 as SMNVEV (reference sequence). The V gene lost 7 bases and the J gene lost 4 bases, with 16 bases spanning the gap. The CDR3 DNA reads as TGTGCCAGCAATCCAGTTTCGGTTGGCACCGGGGAGCTGTTTTTT. This gives the protein CASNPVSVGTGELFF.

With regard to this clonotype: The CDR3 ends on some other residue instead of the conserved phenylalanine or tryptophan, so this is likely a read error. This chain connects TRBV9 to TRBJ2-1, with D perhaps TRBD1 (6 bases). The CDR3 has 12 amino acids. Between the trimmed V and J ends, which lost 4 bases and 7 bases, there was a span of 9 bases. From germline, CDR1 is SGDLS and CDR2 YYNGEE. The CDR3 sequence is CASSPQGNEQFL. The CDR3 nucleotides read TGTGCCAGCAGCCCCCAGGGGAATGAGCAGTTCCTC.

This clonotype appeared many times. The chain carries TRBV12-3 or TRBV12-4 and TRBJ1-3; D is uncertain. The V gene lost 4 bases and the J gene lost 4 bases, with 5 bases spanning the gap. The CDR3 is made up of 12 amino acids. For the CDR3, the DNA is TGTGCCAGCAGTTCGCTAGGAAACACCATATATTTT. Its protein product is CASSSLGNTIYF.

This clonotype was counted a few times. The J gene is TRBJ1-1, the V gene TRBV20-1; D remains ambiguous. Per the germline V gene, CDR1 is DFQATT and CDR2 is SNEGSKA (reference sequence). CDR3 length equals 12 residues. The V and J ends lost 3 bases and 2 bases respectively, with 7 bases between them. As DNA, the CDR3 is TGCAGTGCTAGTAAGGAAAACACTGAAGCTTTCTTT. Protein product: CSASKENTEAFF.

The chain is built from TRBV3-1 and TRBJ2-5, with a weak D call TRBD2 (7 bases). Per the germline V gene, CDR1 is LGHDT and CDR2 is YNNKEL (reference sequence). This CDR3 has 13 amino acids. Trimming shortened V by 5 bases and J by 7 bases, and 14 bases separated the two germline ends. The chain's CDR3 is CASSGAGAGTQYF. CDR3 DNA sequence: TGTGCCAGCAGCGGGGCGGGGGCCGGGACCCAGTACTTC.

The chain couples TRBV29-1 to TRBJ1-1, with unresolved D. The CDR3 is 14 amino acids. The V gene lost 6 bases and the J gene lost 2 bases, with 16 bases spanning the gap. The germline V gene encodes CDR1 SQVTM and CDR2 ANQGSEA. CDR3 DNA: TGCAGCGTGGGAATGGGAGAGAAAAACACTGAAGCTTTCTTT. It codes for CSVGMGEKNTEAFF.

The V gene is TRBV5-1, the J gene TRBJ2-7; no firm D call. The CDR3 consists of 13 residues. The germline V and J ends were trimmed by 5 bases and 7 bases, with 16 bases remaining between them. Germline V gives CDR1 SGHRS, CDR2 YFSETQ. DNA of the CDR3: TGCGCCAGCAGAGCCTCTCTAGTGGGAGAGCAGTACTTC. It codes for CASRASLVGEQYF.

The DNA of the CDR3 is TGTGCCAGCAGAACTAGCGGAGGATGGAATGAGCAGTTCTTC. This codes for CASRTSGGWNEQFF. The chain has TRBV5-4 and TRBJ2-1, with TRBD2 identical over 8 bases. There are 14 residues in the CDR3. CDR1 SGHNT and CDR2 YYREEE come from the germline V gene (reference sequence). V dropped 5 bases and J dropped 7; count of bases not matched to a gene: 8.

The chain employs TRBV12-3 or TRBV12-4 and TRBJ2-7; D is uncertain. The V gene lost 4 bases and the J gene lost 4 bases, with 8 bases spanning the gap. CDR3 length: 12 amino acids. The CDR3 sequence: CASSSLDYEQYF. CDR3 sequence (DNA): TGTGCCAGCAGTTCGCTAGATTACGAGCAGTACTTC.